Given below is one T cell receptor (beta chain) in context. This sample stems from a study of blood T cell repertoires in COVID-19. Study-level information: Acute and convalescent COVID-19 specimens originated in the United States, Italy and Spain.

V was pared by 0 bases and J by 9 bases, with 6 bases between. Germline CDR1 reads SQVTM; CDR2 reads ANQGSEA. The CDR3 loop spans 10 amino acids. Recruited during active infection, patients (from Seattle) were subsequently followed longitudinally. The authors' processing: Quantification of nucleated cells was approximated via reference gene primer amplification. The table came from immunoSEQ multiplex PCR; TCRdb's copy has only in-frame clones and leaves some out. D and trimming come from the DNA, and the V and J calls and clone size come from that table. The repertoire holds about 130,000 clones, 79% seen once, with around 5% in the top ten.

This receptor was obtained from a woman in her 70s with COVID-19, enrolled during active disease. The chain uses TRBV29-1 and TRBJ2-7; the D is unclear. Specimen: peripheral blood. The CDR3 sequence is CSVEENGQYF. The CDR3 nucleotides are TGCAGCGTTGAAGAGAACGGGCAGTACTTC.